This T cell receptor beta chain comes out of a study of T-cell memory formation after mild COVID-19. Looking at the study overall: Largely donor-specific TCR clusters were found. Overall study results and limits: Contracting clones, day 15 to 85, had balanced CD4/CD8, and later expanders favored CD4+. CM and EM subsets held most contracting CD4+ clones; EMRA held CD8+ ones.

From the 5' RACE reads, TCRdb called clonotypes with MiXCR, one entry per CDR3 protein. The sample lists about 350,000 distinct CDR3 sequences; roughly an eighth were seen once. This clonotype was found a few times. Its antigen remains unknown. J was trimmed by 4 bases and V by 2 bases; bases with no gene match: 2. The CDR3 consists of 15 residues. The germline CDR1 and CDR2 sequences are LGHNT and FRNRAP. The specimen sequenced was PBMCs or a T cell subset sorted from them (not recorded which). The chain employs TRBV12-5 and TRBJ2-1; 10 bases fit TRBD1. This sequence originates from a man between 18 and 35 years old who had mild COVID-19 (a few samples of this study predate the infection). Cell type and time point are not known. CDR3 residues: CASGLPGQGYNEQFF. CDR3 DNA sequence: TGTGCTAGTGGTTTGCCGGGACAGGGGTACAATGAGCAGTTCTTC.